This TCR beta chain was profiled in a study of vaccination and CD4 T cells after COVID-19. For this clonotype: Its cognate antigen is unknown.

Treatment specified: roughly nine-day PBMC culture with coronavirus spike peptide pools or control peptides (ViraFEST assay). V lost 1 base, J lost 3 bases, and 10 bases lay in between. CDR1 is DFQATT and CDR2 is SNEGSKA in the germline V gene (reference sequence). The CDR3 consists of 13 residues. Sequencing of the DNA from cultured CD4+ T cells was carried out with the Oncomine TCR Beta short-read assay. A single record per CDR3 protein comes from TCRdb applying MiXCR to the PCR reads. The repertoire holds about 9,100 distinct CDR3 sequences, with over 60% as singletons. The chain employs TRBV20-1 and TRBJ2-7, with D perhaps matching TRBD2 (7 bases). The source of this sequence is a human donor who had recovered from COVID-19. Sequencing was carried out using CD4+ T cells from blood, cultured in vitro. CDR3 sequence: CSARGEGDYEQYF. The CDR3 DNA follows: TGCAGTGCTAGAGGGGAGGGGGACTACGAGCAGTACTTC.